One T cell receptor (beta chain) is described in this entry. Its cognate antigen has yet to be identified. Base qualities are missing; no much larger clone stands one base away. This entry is derived from a study of Ad26.COV2.S vaccination and SARS-CoV-2 variants (dated by TCRdb to the early 2020s). About the study as a whole: Vaccine-arm donors came from COV1001, a multicentre, randomized, double-blind, placebo-controlled phase I-IIa trial of Ad26.COV2.S in healthy adults. Ad26.COV2.S was administered intramuscularly at 5 x 10^10 or 1 x 10^11 viral particles, either as a single shot or as two shots given 56 days apart. TCRbeta repertoire sequencing served as the tool for gauging how specific and how broad the SARS-CoV-2-reactive T cell receptors were following Ad26.COV2.S vaccination. The TCR-sequenced set comprised approximately 32 samples: some 20 Ad26.COV2.S vaccine recipients, 5 placebo recipients and 8 SARS-CoV-2 convalescent individuals. Trial participants were randomized into five groups of five, in which low-dose or high-dose Ad26.COV2.S was given once or twice, or placebo was given on both occasions. Throughout the experiments and outcome assessment, investigators stayed blinded to trial group allocation. General findings and caveats noted by the study authors: The authors noted that the TCR breadth and depth analyses may have underestimated total T cell responses. Comparable non-spike TCR breadth was observed between vaccine and placebo recipients, consistent with only spike being contained in the vaccine. The study was not powered to compare responses between vaccine doses or regimens. Compared with placebo recipients, Ad26.COV2.S recipients showed higher spike-specific TCR breadth (P = 0.0014). After vaccination, spike-specific CD8+ and CD4+ T cell responses were reported to show substantial breadth.

Sample treatment or condition, as interpreted from the label and publication: around 19 received Ad26.COV2.S at low or high dose, single or two shots; a few received placebo; per-sample allocation not given. For vaccine and placebo recipients, the sequenced repertoires came from samples collected on day 63 after the first injection. Cohort 1b enrolled 25 adults aged 18-55 years at a single site in Boston, USA, between 29 July and 7 August 2020. Ad26.COV2.S was a replication-incompetent adenovirus type 26 vector expressing a prefusion-stabilized SARS-CoV-2 spike protein from the original Wuhan strain. The CDR3 contains 14 residues, cysteine and phenylalanine counted. Just CDR3 DNA is preserved here, 42 bases in frame from base 1. CDR1 and CDR2 are drawn from the germline V gene: MDHEN, SYDVKM. Compared with germline, V lacks 10 bases and J lacks 2 bases; bases without a gene match: 10. The immunoSEQ Assay was used to sequence TCRbeta CDR3 regions. After extraction, genomic DNA underwent amplification by bias-controlled multiplex PCR, followed by high-throughput sequencing. From the authors' description of their analysis: To quantify the absolute abundance of every unique TCRbeta CDR3 region, sequences were collapsed and filtered. T cell fraction was estimated by normalizing TCRbeta template counts to usable DNA, which was measured by amplifying reference genes present in all nucleated cells. Repertoire TCRs were annotated as SARS-CoV-2-specific when V gene, CDR3 amino acid sequence and J gene were exactly matched to a known reactive TCR set. MIRA supplied the reference SARS-CoV-2 TCR set, which was filtered for enrichment in COVID-19-positive ImmuneCODE repertoires so that public or cross-reactive TCRs were removed. Based on the MIRA antigens, annotated TCRs were further analysed at the level of specific ORF or position within ORF. Breadth was defined as the number of annotated unique rearrangements divided by the total number of unique productive rearrangements, and depth was defined as the summed frequency of the annotated unique rearrangements. TCR breadth was compared between groups using two-sided Wilcoxon rank-sum tests. TCRdb mirrors the immuneACCESS table, restricted to in-frame sequences. Some clones are absent from its copies; in checked studies, under half trace to an unresolved V gene, and the reason for the others is unknown. The V and J calls and clone size are taken from that table; D and trimming were inferred from the DNA. For this sample there are 350,000 to 500,000 clones; approximately 90% appear just once. Of the sample, about 3.6% is held by the ten largest clones.

The receptor was isolated from a person aged 18-60 years who received the Ad26.COV2.S COVID-19 vaccine or a placebo. The material sequenced was peripheral blood, taken in a trial of Ad26.COV2.S vaccine versus placebo. The chain is encoded by TRBV28 joined to TRBJ2-7; the junction holds 8 bases that match TRBD2. The CDR3 region has the sequence CATTREGVTYEQYF. The DNA sequence is as follows: TGTGCCACGACACGGGAGGGGGTCACCTACGAGCAGTACTTC. Joined to the reference TRBV28 and TRBJ2-7 proteins, this CDR3 gives the full variable domain: DVKVTQSSRYLVKRTGEKVFLECVQDMDHENMFWYRQDPGLGLRLIYFSYDVKMKEKGDIPEGYSVSREKKERFSLILESASTNQTSMYLCATTREGVTYEQYFGPGTRLTVT.